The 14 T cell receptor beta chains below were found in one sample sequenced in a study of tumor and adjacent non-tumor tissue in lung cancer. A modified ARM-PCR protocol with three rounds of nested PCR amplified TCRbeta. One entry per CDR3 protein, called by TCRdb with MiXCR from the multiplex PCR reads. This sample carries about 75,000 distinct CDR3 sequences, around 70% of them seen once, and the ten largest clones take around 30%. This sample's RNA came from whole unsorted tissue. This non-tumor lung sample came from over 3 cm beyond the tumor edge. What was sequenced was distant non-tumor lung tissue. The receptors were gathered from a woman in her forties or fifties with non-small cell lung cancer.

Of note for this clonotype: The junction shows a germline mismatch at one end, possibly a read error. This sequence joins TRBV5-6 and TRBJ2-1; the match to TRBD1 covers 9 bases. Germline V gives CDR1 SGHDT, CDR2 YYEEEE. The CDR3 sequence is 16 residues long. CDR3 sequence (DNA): TGTGTCAGCAGCCTGCCGGGGACAGGGACCTACAATGAGCAGTTCTTC. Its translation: CVSSLPGTGTYNEQFF. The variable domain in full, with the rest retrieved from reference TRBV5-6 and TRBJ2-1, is DAGVTQSPTHLIKTRGQQVTLRCSPKSGHDTVSWYQQALGQGPQFIFQYYEEEERQRGNFPDRFSGHQFPNYSSELNVNALLLGDSALYLCVSSLPGTGTYNEQFFGPGTRLTVL.

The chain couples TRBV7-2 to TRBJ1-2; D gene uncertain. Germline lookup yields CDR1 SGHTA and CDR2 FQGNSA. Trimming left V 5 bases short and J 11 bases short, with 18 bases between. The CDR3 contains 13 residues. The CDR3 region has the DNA TGTGCCAGCAGCCCCGCGGGCAATTTTGGTTACACCTTC. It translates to CASSPAGNFGYTF.

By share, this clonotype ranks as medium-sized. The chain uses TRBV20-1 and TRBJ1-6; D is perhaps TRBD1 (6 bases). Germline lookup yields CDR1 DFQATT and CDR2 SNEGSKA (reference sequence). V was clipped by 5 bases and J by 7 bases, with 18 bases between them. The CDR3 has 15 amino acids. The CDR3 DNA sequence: TGCAGTGCTGCCCCGGAAGGGGGGAGAAATTCACCCCTCCACTTT. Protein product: CSAAPEGGRNSPLHF.

CDR3 nucleotide sequence: TGTGCCAGCAGTCGTGGACAGGGGCGGGATGGCTACACCTTC. It encodes CASSRGQGRDGYTF. The rearrangement links TRBV6-2 or TRBV6-3 to TRBJ1-2, with 9 nucleotides matching TRBD1. The V and J ends lost 5 bases and 6 bases, in that order; junction bases with no gene match: 7. The CDR3 is 14 amino acids. CDR1 and CDR2 from the germline V gene are MNHEY and SVGEGT.

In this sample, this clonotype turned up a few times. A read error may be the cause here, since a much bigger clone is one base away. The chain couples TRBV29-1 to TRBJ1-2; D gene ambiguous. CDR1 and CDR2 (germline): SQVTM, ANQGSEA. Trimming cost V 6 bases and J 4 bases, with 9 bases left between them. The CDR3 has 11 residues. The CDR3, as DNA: TGCAGCGTGGCATGGTTCTATGGCTACACCTTC. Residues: CSVAWFYGYTF.

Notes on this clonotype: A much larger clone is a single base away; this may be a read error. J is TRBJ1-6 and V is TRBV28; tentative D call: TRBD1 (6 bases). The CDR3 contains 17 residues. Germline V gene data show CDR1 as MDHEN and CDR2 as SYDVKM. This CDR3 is CASSLGGGGSYISPLHF. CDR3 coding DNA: TGTGCCAGCAGTTTAGGAGGGGGTGGCTCCTATATTTCACCCCTCCACTTT.

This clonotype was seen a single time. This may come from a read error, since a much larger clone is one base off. CDR3 protein: CSARDPWVTYEQYF. The DNA of the CDR3 is TGCAGTGCTAGAGATCCATGGGTTACCTACGAGCAGTACTTC. The chain is built from TRBV20-1 and TRBJ2-7; D gene uncertain. CDR1 is DFQATT, CDR2 SNEGSKA, per germline (reference sequence). V gave up 0 bases and J gave up 2 bases, with 11 bases separating them. The CDR3 has 14 residues.

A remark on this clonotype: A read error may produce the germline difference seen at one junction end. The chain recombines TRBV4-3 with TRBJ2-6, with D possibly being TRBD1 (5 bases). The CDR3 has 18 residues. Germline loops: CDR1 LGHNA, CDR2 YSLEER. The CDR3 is CASSQENDGKSGANVLTF. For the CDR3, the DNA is TGTGCCAGCAGCCAAGAAAATGATGGGAAGTCTGGGGCCAACGTCCTGACCTTC.

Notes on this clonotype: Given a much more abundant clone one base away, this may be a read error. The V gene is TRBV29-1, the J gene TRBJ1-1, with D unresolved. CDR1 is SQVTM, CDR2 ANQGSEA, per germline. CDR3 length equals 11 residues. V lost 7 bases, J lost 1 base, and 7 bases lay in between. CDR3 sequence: CSGKGNTEAFF. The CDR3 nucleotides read TGCAGCGGGAAGGGGAACACTGAAGCTTTCTTT. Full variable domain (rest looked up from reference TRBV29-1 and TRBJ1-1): SAVISQKPSRDICQRGTSLTIQCQVDSQVTMMFWYRQQPGQSLTLIATANQGSEATYESGFVIDKFPISRPNLTFSTLTVSNMSPEDSSIYLCSGKGNTEAFFGQGTRLTVV.

CDR3 DNA sequence: TGTGCCAGCAGCCAACAGTTTAGGGGGCATGACAATGAGCAGTTCTTC. Translating gives CASSQQFRGHDNEQFF. The V call is TRBV11-3, the J call TRBJ2-1; the match to TRBD1 covers 7 bases. From germline, CDR1 is SGHNT and CDR2 YENEEA. This CDR3 contains 16 residues. J was trimmed by 5 bases and V by 5 bases; bases with no gene match: 12. The full variable domain, in which reference TRBV11-3 and TRBJ2-1 provide the parts outside the CDR3, is EAGVVQSPRYKIIEKKQPVAFWCNPISGHNTLYWYLQNLGQGPELLIRYENEEAVDDSQLPKDRFSAERLKGVDSTLKIQPAELGDSAVYLCASSQQFRGHDNEQFFGPGTRLTVL.

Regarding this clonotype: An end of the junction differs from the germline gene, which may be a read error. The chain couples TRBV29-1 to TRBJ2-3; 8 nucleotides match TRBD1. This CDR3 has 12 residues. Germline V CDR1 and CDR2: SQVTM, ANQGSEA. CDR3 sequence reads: CSVGQGGDTLYF. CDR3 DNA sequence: TGCAGCGTCGGACAGGGCGGCGATACGCTGTATTTC.

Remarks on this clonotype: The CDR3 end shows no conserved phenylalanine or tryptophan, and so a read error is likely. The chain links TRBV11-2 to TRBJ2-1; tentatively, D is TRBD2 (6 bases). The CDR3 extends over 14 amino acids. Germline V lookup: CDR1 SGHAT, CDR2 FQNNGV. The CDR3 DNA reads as TGTGCCGGCAGCTTACTAGCCCAATACAATGAGCAGTTCCTC. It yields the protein CAGSLLAQYNEQFL.

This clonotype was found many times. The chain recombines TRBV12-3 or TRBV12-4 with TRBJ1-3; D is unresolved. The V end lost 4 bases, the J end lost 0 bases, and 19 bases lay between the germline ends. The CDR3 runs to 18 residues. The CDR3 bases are TGTGCCAGCAGTTCCCTCGGACGGCGAATAAGCTCTGGAAACACCATATATTTT. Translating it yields CASSSLGRRISSGNTIYF.

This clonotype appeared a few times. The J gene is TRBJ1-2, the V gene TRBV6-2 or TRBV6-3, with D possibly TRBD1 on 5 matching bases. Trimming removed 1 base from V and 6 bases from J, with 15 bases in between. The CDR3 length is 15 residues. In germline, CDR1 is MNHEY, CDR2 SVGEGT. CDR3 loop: CASSYFRGSSNGYTF. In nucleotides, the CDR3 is TGTGCCAGCAGTTACTTCCGGGGGTCGAGTAATGGCTACACCTTC.